The 21 T cell receptor beta chains below were found in one sample sequenced in a study of control samples from healthy donors and cancer patients. Assay used: immunoSEQ multiplex PCR; TCRdb lists only in-frame clones, some missing. This sample yields roughly 150,000 clones, of which approximately 94% are seen a single time; roughly 5.5% belongs to the top ten. The material sequenced was blood. The receptor set was obtained from a man between 18 and 35 years old in good health.

This sequence joins TRBV5-6 and TRBJ1-3; possible D gene TRBD1, 5 bases. The CDR3 is 14 amino acids. In germline, CDR1 is SGHDT, CDR2 YYEEEE. Trimming took 3 bases from V and 7 from J, leaving 14 bases between them. The CDR3 loop is CASSWGRGSNTIYF. The CDR3 DNA reads as TGTGCCAGCAGCTGGGGAAGGGGCAGCAACACCATATATTTT.

The gene calls are TRBV12-3 or TRBV12-4 and TRBJ1-2; D remains ambiguous. V was shortened by 7 bases and J by 0 bases, with 9 bases between the two germline ends. The CDR3 contains 13 residues. DNA for the CDR3: TGTGCCAGCAAGGGCCAGACTAACTATGGCTACACCTTC. Its protein product is CASKGQTNYGYTF.

This chain joins TRBV6-6 and TRBJ2-5; D is uncertain. CDR1 and CDR2 (germline): MNHNY, SVGAGI (reference sequence). Trimming removed 5 bases at V and 1 base at J, with 11 bases between. The CDR3 sequence is 14 residues long. The CDR3 sequence: CASSKRRSQETQYF. The CDR3, as DNA: TGTGCCAGCAGTAAAAGACGGAGCCAAGAGACCCAGTACTTC.

The rearrangement uses TRBV6-2 or TRBV6-3 and TRBJ1-5; no clear D. Germline CDR1 MNHEY, CDR2 SVGEGT. The V end lost 0 bases, the J end lost 2 bases, and 11 bases lay between the germline ends. This CDR3 spans 16 amino acids. As DNA, the CDR3 is TGTGCCAGCAGTTACTCAATTATTCGGGGCAATCAGCCCCAGCATTTT. Protein sequence: CASSYSIIRGNQPQHF.

The chain is built from TRBV20-1 and TRBJ2-5; D is unresolved. Germline values: CDR1 DFQATT, CDR2 SNEGSKA (reference sequence). V lost 3 bases and J lost 5, with 10 bases in between. CDR3 size: 12 residues. CDR3 residues: CSASRQWETQYF. The CDR3 nucleotides read TGCAGTGCTAGTAGGCAGTGGGAGACCCAGTACTTC.

The rearrangement uses TRBV11-3 and TRBJ2-5; possibly TRBD1 for D (5 bases). In germline, CDR1 is SGHNT, CDR2 YENEEA. The CDR3 runs 14 residues. Trimming pared 2 bases from V and 1 base from J, leaving 8 bases between. In DNA form, the CDR3 reads TGTGCCAGCAGCTTACGGACAAGCCAAGAGACCCAGTACTTC. This sequence encodes CASSLRTSQETQYF.

The rearrangement joins TRBV7-2 to TRBJ2-2; D uncertain. Germline V gene lookup returns CDR1 SGHTA and CDR2 FQGNSA. Trimming took off 1 base at V and 7 bases at J, with 10 bases between the two ends. The CDR3 covers 14 residues. CDR3 nucleotide sequence: TGTGCCAGCAGCTTAGGATTTGCCGGCGGGGAGCTGTTTTTT. This translates into CASSLGFAGGELFF.

The rearrangement uses TRBV27 and TRBJ1-1; TRBD1 is a possible D gene (5 bases). The CDR3 contains 13 residues. Deletions cut 8 bases from V and 8 bases from J, with 18 bases between. CDR1 and CDR2 from the germline V gene are MNHEY and SMNVEV (reference sequence). Here the CDR3 DNA reads TGTGCCAGCGGGTGGGACTTCGGGACGGAAGCTTTCTTT. The encoded protein is CASGWDFGTEAFF.

V is TRBV10-2 and J is TRBJ2-3; 8 bases align to TRBD2. CDR1 is WSHSY and CDR2 is SAAADI in the germline V gene. The CDR3 covers 13 residues. Trimming removed 4 bases from V and 4 bases from J; junction bases left unmatched: 1. The CDR3 region is CASSVGRADTQYF. In DNA form, the CDR3 reads TGCGCCAGCAGTGTCGGGAGGGCAGATACGCAGTATTTT.

Concerning this clone itself: One junction end disagrees with the germline gene, perhaps due to a read error. The chain couples TRBV19 to TRBJ2-7; TRBD2 matches at 9 bases. The CDR3 has 13 residues. Germline loops: CDR1 LNHDA, CDR2 SQIVND (reference sequence). CDR3 loop: CASGIAGAYEQYF. For the CDR3, the DNA is TGTGCCAGTGGTATAGCGGGGGCCTACGAGCAGTACTTC.

The V and J genes are TRBV30 and TRBJ1-3; D is unresolved. In germline, CDR1 is GTSNPN, CDR2 SVGIG (reference sequence). Trimming pared 0 bases from V and 0 bases from J, leaving 3 bases between. This CDR3 is 13 amino acids long. CDR3 nucleotides: TGTGCCTGGAGTGTAGACTCTGGAAACACCATATATTTT. Protein sequence: CAWSVDSGNTIYF.

This sequence joins TRBV9 and TRBJ2-5, with 13 positions matching TRBD2. The V gene's germline CDR1 is SGDLS and CDR2 YYNGEE. CDR3 length equals 16 residues. V lost 0 bases to trimming and J lost 4 bases; unmatched junction nucleotides: 3. Written as DNA, the CDR3 is TGTGCCAGCAGCGTAGTCGGACTAGCGGGAGTAGAGACCCAGTACTTC. Translating gives CASSVVGLAGVETQYF. The full variable domain, in which reference TRBV9 and TRBJ2-5 provide the parts outside the CDR3, is DSGVTQTPKHLITATGQRVTLRCSPRSGDLSVYWYQQSLDQGLQFLIQYYNGEERAKGNILERFSAQQFPDLHSELNLSSLELGDSALYFCASSVVGLAGVETQYFGPGTRLLVL.

The chain uses TRBV24-1 and TRBJ2-1; 8 bases fit TRBD2. J gave up 8 bases and V 5 bases, and 7 bases lay outside the gene matches. This CDR3 comprises 14 residues. Germline lookup yields CDR1 KGHDR and CDR2 SFDVKD. Here the CDR3 reads CATSGAGAPDEQFF. The DNA for the CDR3 is TGTGCCACCAGTGGAGCGGGAGCCCCAGATGAGCAGTTCTTC.

The rearrangement uses TRBV5-4 and TRBJ1-1; D is unresolved. CDR1 and CDR2 (germline): SGHNT, YYREEE (reference sequence). The CDR3 totals 15 residues. Between the trimmed V and J ends, which lost 0 bases and 1 base, there was a span of 10 bases. In DNA form, the CDR3 reads TGTGCCAGCAGCTTGGGGTGGGAGAAGAACACTGAAGCTTTCTTT. It encodes CASSLGWEKNTEAFF.

This clone appeared a few times. The same CDR3 can be traced to other DNA sequences in this sample. V is TRBV27 and J is TRBJ2-7; D unclear. Germline-derived CDR1 and CDR2 are MNHEY and SMNVEV (reference sequence). V lost 4 bases and J 2 bases, leaving 3 bases between the germline ends. The CDR3 consists of 11 residues. CDR3 sequence reads: CASSSTYEQYF. The CDR3 DNA follows: TGTGCCAGCAGTTCAACCTACGAGCAGTACTTC.

This rearrangement joins TRBV11-2 to TRBJ2-1; the match to TRBD1 covers 11 bases. CDR3 length: 18 residues. Per germline, CDR1 SGHAT and CDR2 FQNNGV. The V segment lost 5 bases and the J segment 3 bases; nucleotides outside the gene matches: 12. The CDR3 coding sequence is TGTGCCAGCAGCGAACCCCGGGACAGGGGGAATATCTACAATGAGCAGTTCTTC. The encoded protein is CASSEPRDRGNIYNEQFF.

Regarding this clone: In the same sample, other DNA sequences code for this CDR3. This rearrangement joins TRBV19 to TRBJ1-1, with no clear D. V was pared by 2 bases and J by 0 bases, with 1 base between. This CDR3 is 12 amino acids long. The germline gives CDR1 LNHDA, CDR2 SQIVND (reference sequence). The DNA of the CDR3 is TGTGCCAGTAGTATACTGAACACTGAAGCTTTCTTT. Translating gives CASSILNTEAFF.

V is TRBV10-3 and J is TRBJ1-5; no firm D call. V shed 4 bases and J shed 10 bases, with 20 bases lying between them. The germline CDR1 and CDR2 sequences are ENHRY and SYGVKD. This CDR3 comprises 15 residues. The CDR3 here is CAISVGKTPTGPQHF. DNA for the CDR3: TGTGCCATCAGTGTAGGGAAGACCCCAACGGGCCCCCAGCATTTT.

The gene calls are TRBV7-3 and TRBJ2-5; TRBD2 agrees at 8 bases. The CDR3 length is 15 residues. Germline V gene data show CDR1 as SGHTA and CDR2 as FQGTGA. Losses at the gene ends were 0 bases for V and 5 bases for J; bases not matched to a gene: 5. The CDR3: CASSLTGTRYETQYF. DNA for the CDR3: TGTGCCAGCAGCTTAACGGGGACTAGGTACGAGACCCAGTACTTC.

The J gene is TRBJ2-7, the V gene TRBV28; no reliable D call. CDR1 MDHEN and CDR2 SYDVKM come from the germline V gene. The CDR3 spans 12 residues. V was clipped by 6 bases and J by 2 bases, with 8 bases between them. For the CDR3, the DNA is TGTGCCAGCAGCTACAGTACCTACGAGCAGTACTTC. The encoded protein is CASSYSTYEQYF. The variable domain in full, with the rest retrieved from reference TRBV28 and TRBJ2-7, is DVKVTQSSRYLVKRTGEKVFLECVQDMDHENMFWYRQDPGLGLRLIYFSYDVKMKEKGDIPEGYSVSREKKERFSLILESASTNQTSMYLCASSYSTYEQYFGPGTRLTVT.

The chain is built from TRBV6-5 and TRBJ2-1, with TRBD2 matching 8 bases. The germline V gene encodes CDR1 MNHEY and CDR2 SVGAGI. CDR3 length: 15 amino acids. J gave up 0 bases and V 7 bases, and 5 bases lay outside the gene matches. The CDR3 DNA sequence: TGTGCCAGCAAAACCGGGACTAGCTCCTACAATGAGCAGTTCTTC. Protein: CASKTGTSSYNEQFF.